The rows below give T cell receptor beta chains drawn from one sample of a study of blood T cell repertoires in COVID-19. Assay used: immunoSEQ multiplex PCR; TCRdb lists only in-frame clones, some missing. The sample has roughly 200,000 clones, approximately 85% seen once. The sample consisted of peripheral blood. These receptors were obtained from a man aged 55 to 70 with acute or convalescent COVID-19. The CDR3 runs from the conserved cysteine through the conserved F or W. The D gene is left open where the match is weak. Clone sizes are given selectively: once, few, many, or a class where the clone is expanded.

d_gene	v_gene	abundance	j_gene	CDR3nt	CDR3aa
TRBD2	TRBV27	NA	TRBJ2-1	TGTGCCAGCAGTCCCTCGTCTAGCGGGAGACGAGACAATGAGCAGTTCTTC	CASSPSSSGRRDNEQFF
TRBD1	TRBV16	NA	TRBJ1-1	TGTGCCAGCAGCCAATCGACAGGGGGCTTCACTGAAGCTTTCTTT	CASSQSTGGFTEAFF
NA	TRBV24-1	NA	TRBJ1-5	TGTGCCACCACTCTCCCTTATGACACTTTTAGCAATCAGCCCCAGCATTTT	CATTLPYDTFSNQPQHF
NA	TRBV9	once	TRBJ2-3	TGTGCCAGCAGCGTACAGTATGGGGAAGCGGCAGATACGCAGTATTTT	CASSVQYGEAADTQYF
TRBD1	TRBV19	once	TRBJ1-5	TGTGCCAGTAGTGCGGACAGGGGGCGAGGCAATCAGCCCCAGCATTTT	CASSADRGRGNQPQHF
NA	TRBV18	NA	TRBJ2-7	TGTGCCAGCTCACCATATCTCGGGGGGCAGGACGAGCAGTACTTC	CASSPYLGGQDEQYF
NA	TRBV6-2/TRBV6-3	NA	TRBJ1-1	TGTGCCAGCAGTTATATCTCCGGGTACGAAGCTTTCTTT	CASSYISGYEAFF
NA	TRBV28	NA	TRBJ2-1	TGTGCCAGCAGTTTATCAGGGGCCCAGAGCGATGAGCAGTTCTTC	CASSLSGAQSDEQFF
NA	TRBV30	NA	TRBJ2-1	TGTGCCTGGACGAAAGGTAGCAGCTACAATGAGCAGTTCTTC	CAWTKGSSYNEQFF
NA	TRBV9	NA	TRBJ2-1	TGTGCCAGCAGCACAACCGGGACTGGCGGCTACAATGAGCAGTTCTTC	CASSTTGTGGYNEQFF
NA	TRBV18	NA	TRBJ1-1	TGTGCCAGCTCACCTACGGGAGGGGACACTGAAGCTTTCTTT	CASSPTGGDTEAFF
NA	TRBV27	NA	TRBJ2-2	TGTGCCAGCAAAACCGGGAGAGACACCGGGGAGCTGTTTTTT	CASKTGRDTGELFF
TRBD2	TRBV27	NA	TRBJ2-3	TGTGCCAGCAGACTAGCGGGAGCTACCACAGATACGCAGTATTTT	CASRLAGATTDTQYF
TRBD2	TRBV11-2	NA	TRBJ2-5	TGTGCCAGCAGTTCGGGACTAGTAGAGACCCAGTACTTC	CASSSGLVETQYF
NA	TRBV5-6	NA	TRBJ1-2	TGTGCCAGCACCACTGGGTCCTTCGGGAACGGCTATGGCTACACCTTC	CASTTGSFGNGYGYTF
NA	TRBV2	NA	TRBJ1-1	TGTGCCAGCAGCCCGGACATAATAGCTGAAGCTTTCTTT	CASSPDIIAEAFF
NA	TRBV9	NA	TRBJ2-6	TGTGCCAGCAGCTCCTTGTCCTTCTCTGGGGCCAACGTCCTGACTTTC	CASSSLSFSGANVLTF
NA	TRBV5-4	NA	TRBJ2-2	TGTGCCAGCAGCTCCAGCGCCGGTTCTGGAGTCGGGGAGCTGTTTTTT	CASSSSAGSGVGELFF
NA	TRBV5-5	NA	TRBJ1-2	TGTGCCAGCAGCTTGGTTCAGGGTAAAAACTATGGCTACACCTTC	CASSLVQGKNYGYTF
TRBD2	TRBV29-1	NA	TRBJ2-3	TGCAGCGTTGAACCGGGGACTAGCGGGAGCTGGCAGGCAGGGGAAGATACGCAGTATTTT	CSVEPGTSGSWQAGEDTQYF
TRBD1	TRBV3-1/TRBV3-2	NA	TRBJ1-1	TGTGCCAGCAGCCGCAGGACAGGTGGCCACACTGAAGCTTTCTTT	CASSRRTGGHTEAFF
TRBD2	TRBV7-9	NA	TRBJ2-1	TGTGCCAGCAGCTCCCGACTAGCGCTATCCTACAATGAGCAGTTCTTC	CASSSRLALSYNEQFF
NA	TRBV14	NA	TRBJ1-1	TGTGCCAGCAGCCAAGCGTCCTGGAGGGGGAACACTGAAGCTTTCTTT	CASSQASWRGNTEAFF
TRBD2	TRBV13	few	TRBJ2-5	TGTGCCAGCAGCTCCCGAAAAGCGGGAGGAGAGACCCAGTACTTC	CASSSRKAGGETQYF
NA	TRBV18	NA	TRBJ1-1	TGTGCCAGCTCAAATGGGGCGGACACTGAAGCTTTCTTT	CASSNGADTEAFF
NA	TRBV4-3	few	TRBJ2-1	TGCGCCAGCAGCCAAGATCCCAGGGACAATGAGCAGTTCTTC	CASSQDPRDNEQFF
NA	TRBV7-9	NA	TRBJ2-7	TGTGCCAGCAGCTTACCTAGCGAGGGCGAGCAGTACTTC	CASSLPSEGEQYF
NA	TRBV14	few	TRBJ2-7	TGTGCCAGCAGCCCTGCCGGGACTGGGGGTCTCGAGCAGTACTTC	CASSPAGTGGLEQYF
NA	TRBV2	NA	TRBJ2-1	TGTGCCAGCAGTGAGATCGGGGTGACGTCCTACAATGAGCAGTTCTTC	CASSEIGVTSYNEQFF
TRBD1	TRBV10-3	NA	TRBJ1-1	TGTGCCATCAGTGATGGACAGGGGGCTTACACTGAAGCTTTCTTT	CAISDGQGAYTEAFF
TRBD2	TRBV4-2	NA	TRBJ2-7	TGTGCCAGCAGCCAAGCGAGTAGCGGGAGAAACGAGCAGTACTTC	CASSQASSGRNEQYF
TRBD1	TRBV7-9	NA	TRBJ1-5	TGTGCCAGCAGCGAGGGGGCTGGGCAGCCCCAGCATTTT	CASSEGAGQPQHF
TRBD2	TRBV9	NA	TRBJ2-3	TGTGCCAGCAGCGTACTTAGCGGGAGGGAGGGCACAGATACGCAGTATTTT	CASSVLSGREGTDTQYF
NA	TRBV4-2	NA	TRBJ1-5	TGTGCCAGCAGCCAAGAGTGGGGGCAGAATCAGCCCCAGCATTTT	CASSQEWGQNQPQHF
TRBD2	TRBV7-2	NA	TRBJ2-1	TGTGCCAGCAGCTCACCGACTAGCGGGAGGGCTTTTGAGCAGTTCTTC	CASSSPTSGRAFEQFF
NA	TRBV2	NA	TRBJ2-3	TGTGCCAGCAGTGAGGAGATCTCGCTATCAGATACGCAGTATTTT	CASSEEISLSDTQYF
TRBD1	TRBV2	NA	TRBJ1-5	TGTGCCAGCAGTCACACAAACAGGGGTAGCAATCAGCCCCAGCATTTT	CASSHTNRGSNQPQHF
NA	TRBV4-2	NA	TRBJ1-4	TGTGCCAGCAGCCAAGGGACAGTGCAGGGATCCGAAGAACTGTTTTTT	CASSQGTVQGSEELFF
NA	TRBV2	NA	TRBJ1-1	TGTGCCAGCAGTGATCGGTTCGGCGGCGGAGGCACTGAAGCTTTCTTT	CASSDRFGGGGTEAFF
TRBD2	TRBV4-1	NA	TRBJ2-1	TGCGCCAGCAGCCTCTCGACTAGCGGGAGTAGGGATGAGCAGTTCTTC	CASSLSTSGSRDEQFF
TRBD1	TRBV10-3	once	TRBJ2-1	TGTGCCATCAGTGACCCGGGACAGGTACCCTACAATGAGCAGTTCTTC	CAISDPGQVPYNEQFF
TRBD1	TRBV5-1	once	TRBJ1-2	TGCGCCAGCAGGACCACAGGGGGCCGTGGCTACACCTTC	CASRTTGGRGYTF
TRBD1	TRBV2	once	TRBJ1-5	TGTGCCAGCAGTTCGGACAGGGGGCCAAATCAGCCCCAGCATTTT	CASSSDRGPNQPQHF
TRBD1	TRBV6-5	NA	TRBJ2-1	TGTGCCAGCAGTACCGGGACAGGGGTCTACAATGAGCAGTTCTTC	CASSTGTGVYNEQFF